The 14 T cell receptor beta chains below all came from one sample that was sequenced in a study of cytomegalovirus exposure and HLA in healthy donors (dated 2017 in TCRdb). Receptor amplification or capture employed the immunoSEQ multiplex PCR assay. For the multiplex PCR, a mixture combining 60 forward primers for TCR Vbeta segments and 13 reverse primers for TCR Jbeta segments was used. In TCRdb, the immuneACCESS table is reduced to in-frame sequences with V and J assigned. These tables do not hold every clone; where another copy was compared, an unresolved V gene accounts for under half, and the others remain unexplained. Here the sample has approximately 89,000 clones; 62% occur a single time. The ten largest clonotypes hold about 5% of the sample. Sequenced material: PBMCs. Receptors were obtained from a young woman in good health and CMV-seropositive.

This chain joins TRBV11-2 and TRBJ2-7, with TRBD1 matching 7 bases. The germline CDR1 and CDR2 sequences are SGHAT and FQNNGV. This CDR3 region has 14 residues. Trimming removed 4 bases from V and 4 bases from J; junction bases left unmatched: 7. The CDR3 sequence is CASSSRGSDYEQYF. CDR3 DNA sequence: TGTGCCAGCAGCTCCAGGGGGTCGGATTACGAGCAGTACTTC. The variable domain in full, with the rest retrieved from reference TRBV11-2 and TRBJ2-7, is EAGVAQSPRYKIIEKRQSVAFWCNPISGHATLYWYQQILGQGPKLLIQFQNNGVVDDSQLPKDRFSAERLKGVDSTLKIQPAKLEDSAVYLCASSSRGSDYEQYFGPGTRLTVT.

The chain links TRBV7-9 to TRBJ1-2; perhaps TRBD1 as D (5 bases). V was trimmed by 7 bases and J by 0 bases, leaving 12 bases between them. There are 14 residues in the CDR3. Germline V gene sequence: CDR1 SEHNR, CDR2 FQNEAQ (reference sequence). The CDR3 spells CASMGQPSNYGYTF. CDR3 DNA sequence: TGTGCCAGCATGGGGCAGCCCTCTAACTATGGCTACACCTTC. Full variable domain (outside the CDR3, taken from reference TRBV7-9 and TRBJ1-2): DTGVSQNPRHKITKRGQNVTFRCDPISEHNRLYWYRQTLGQGPEFLTYFQNEAQLEKSRLLSDRFSAERPKGSFSTLEIQRTEQGDSAMYLCASMGQPSNYGYTFGSGTRLTVV.

The table lists this clone with a count of one. This rearrangement joins TRBV7-9 to TRBJ2-5; D is uncertain. This CDR3 is built from 12 residues. V was pared by 3 bases and J by 4 bases, with 6 bases between. The germline V gene encodes CDR1 SEHNR and CDR2 FQNEAQ (reference sequence). The CDR3 nucleotides read TGTGCCAGCAGCTTGATAGCAGAGACCCAGTACTTC. Residues: CASSLIAETQYF.

The chain recombines TRBV5-1 with TRBJ2-5; tentatively, D is TRBD2 (5 bases). The ends were cut back, 6 bases at V and 4 bases at J, with 19 bases in the middle. The V gene's germline CDR1 is SGHRS and CDR2 YFSETQ. This CDR3 spans 15 amino acids. CDR3 in amino acids: CASTPRGPEGETQYF. The DNA for the CDR3 is TGCGCCAGCACCCCCCGTGGCCCTGAGGGAGAGACCCAGTACTTC.

Only a few counts were recorded for this clone. The V gene is TRBV5-1, the J gene TRBJ2-3; maybe TRBD2 (5 bases). The CDR3 covers 13 residues. V shed 9 bases and J shed 2 bases, with 13 bases lying between them. Germline lookup yields CDR1 SGHRS and CDR2 YFSETQ. The DNA of the CDR3 is TGCGCCACCAACACGGGAAACACAGATACGCAGTATTTT. Translating it yields CATNTGNTDTQYF.

This chain connects TRBV28 to TRBJ1-2, with TRBD1 matching 9 bases. This CDR3 is 14 amino acids long. Unmatched junction bases numbered 10, after V lost 6 bases and J lost 8 bases. Per the germline V gene, CDR1 is MDHEN and CDR2 is SYDVKM. This CDR3 reads CASRPGTGILGYTF. CDR3 DNA: TGTGCCAGCAGACCCGGGACAGGGATTTTAGGCTACACCTTC.

This clone has a handful of counts. The rearrangement joins TRBV6-5 to TRBJ1-1; 8 positions agree with TRBD1. Losses at the gene ends were 6 bases for V and 4 bases for J; bases not matched to a gene: 10. The germline CDR1 and CDR2 sequences are MNHEY and SVGAGI. The CDR3 is 15 residues long. CDR3 coding DNA: TGTGCCAGCAGCAAAGCTCGGACAGGGCCCACTGAAGCTTTCTTT. Protein product: CASSKARTGPTEAFF.

The table lists this clone with a few counts. An end of the junction does not agree with germline; a read error may underlie this. The J gene is TRBJ1-1, the V gene TRBV19; no definite D call. Germline V gene lookup returns CDR1 LNHDA and CDR2 SQIVND (reference sequence). The CDR3 spans 11 residues. The DNA of the CDR3 is TGCAAAACCGCGGTGAACACTGAAGCTTTCTTT. This encodes CKTAVNTEAFF.

The CDR3 sequence is CARRWEKGSFLHF. DNA for the CDR3: TGTGCCCGGCGCTGGGAGAAGGGCAGCTTTCTCCACTTT. V is TRBV30 and J is TRBJ1-6, with unresolved D. CDR3 length: 13 amino acids. V lost 8 bases and J lost 16, with 24 bases in between. CDR1 is GTSNPN, CDR2 SVGIG, per germline (reference sequence).

V is TRBV6-5 and J is TRBJ1-2, with D possibly being TRBD1 (5 bases). V was pared by 2 bases and J by 4 bases, with 8 bases between. Per germline, CDR1 MNHEY and CDR2 SVGAGI. The CDR3 length is 13 residues. The CDR3 DNA reads as TGTGCCAGCAGTTACGACAGCTCCTATGGCTACACCTTC. Protein sequence: CASSYDSSYGYTF.

The chain joins TRBV5-6 to TRBJ2-3; no firm D call. Trimming removed 4 bases at V and 2 bases at J, with 17 bases between. Germline assignment: CDR1 SGHDT and CDR2 YYEEEE. The CDR3 is made up of 16 amino acids. In DNA, the CDR3 is TGTGCCAGCAGCGCATCCCAGAGGCCTTTCACAGATACGCAGTATTTT. Translation: CASSASQRPFTDTQYF.

This rearrangement joins TRBV28 to TRBJ1-3, with 7 nucleotides matching TRBD1. Germline CDR1 and CDR2: MDHEN and SYDVKM. The CDR3 runs to 15 residues. The ends lost 2 bases at V and 2 bases at J; junction bases unmatched: 3. Here the CDR3 DNA reads TGTGCCAGCAGTTTAACAGGGGACGCTGGAAACACCATATATTTT. It encodes CASSLTGDAGNTIYF. The full variable domain, completed using reference TRBV28 and TRBJ1-3, is DVKVTQSSRYLVKRTGEKVFLECVQDMDHENMFWYRQDPGLGLRLIYFSYDVKMKEKGDIPEGYSVSREKKERFSLILESASTNQTSMYLCASSLTGDAGNTIYFGEGSWLTVV.

With regard to this clone: At one end, the junction sequence differs from germline, possibly due to a read error. The chain combines TRBV5-1 with TRBJ1-1, with no clear D. Germline CDR1 is SGHRS and CDR2 is YFSETQ. The CDR3 loop spans 15 amino acids. The CDR3 loop reads CASSLGHSTNAEAFF. The CDR3 region has the DNA TGCGCCAGCAGCTTGGGTCACAGCACGAACGCTGAAGCTTTCTTT.

In its sample, this clone was seen a few times. This rearrangement joins TRBV12-5 to TRBJ1-2; D possibly corresponds to TRBD1 (6 bases). V lost 4 bases and J 2 bases, leaving 14 bases between the germline ends. Germline CDR1 reads LGHNT; CDR2 reads FRNRAP. The length of the CDR3 is 15 residues. CDR3 sequence reads: CASGWLRGMNYGYTF. In DNA form, the CDR3 reads TGTGCTAGTGGTTGGCTGAGGGGGATGAACTATGGCTACACCTTC.